This T cell receptor beta chain was obtained from a study of blood T cell repertoires in COVID-19. Some clones are missing from TCRdb's copy, which holds only in-frame ones; the method was immunoSEQ multiplex PCR. This sample has about 110,000 clones, with about three quarters found just once. CDR1 LGHDT and CDR2 YNNKEL come from the germline V gene (reference sequence). With 2 bases removed from V and 1 base from J, the gap between germline ends came to 11 bases. The CDR3 is 15 residues long. This clone is a singleton in its sample. The chain is built from TRBV3-1 (or the pseudogene TRBV3-2) and TRBJ1-1, with D perhaps matching TRBD1 (6 bases). This TCR was recovered from a man aged 65 to 79 with acute or convalescent COVID-19. The sequencing input was peripheral blood. The CDR3 sequence: CASSQSGARNTEAFF. The CDR3, as DNA: TGTGCCAGCAGCCAATCAGGGGCGAGGAACACTGAAGCTTTCTTT.